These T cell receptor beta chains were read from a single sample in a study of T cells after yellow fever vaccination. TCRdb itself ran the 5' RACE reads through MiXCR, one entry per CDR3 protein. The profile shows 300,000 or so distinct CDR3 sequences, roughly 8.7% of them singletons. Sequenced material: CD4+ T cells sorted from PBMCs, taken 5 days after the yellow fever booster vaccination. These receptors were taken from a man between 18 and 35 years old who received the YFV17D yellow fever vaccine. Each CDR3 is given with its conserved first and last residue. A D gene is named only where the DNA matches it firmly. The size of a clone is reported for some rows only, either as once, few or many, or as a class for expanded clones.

DNA: TGTGCCAGCAGTCGCTTCTGGGACACTGAAGCTTTCTTT
CDR3: CASSRFWDTEAFF
D: -
J: TRBJ1-1
size: few
V: TRBV6-4

DNA: TGTGCCAGCAGTGACGAGCGGGGCTACTATGGCTACACCTTC
CDR3: CASSDERGYYGYTF
D: -
J: TRBJ1-2
size: few
V: TRBV2

DNA: TGTGCCAGCAGCCGGAACGGCCCCGGGGAGCTGTTTTTT
CDR3: CASSRNGPGELFF
D: -
J: TRBJ2-2
size: few
V: TRBV6-2/TRBV6-3

DNA: TGCGCCAGCAGCCGCTTTGAGGACAGGGTAACTAACTATGGCTACACCTTC
CDR3: CASSRFEDRVTNYGYTF
D: TRBD1
J: TRBJ1-2
size: many
V: TRBV4-3

DNA: TGTGCTAGCACCAACCAAGGGACCCAGTACTTC
CDR3: CASTNQGTQYF
D: -
J: TRBJ2-5
size: few
V: TRBV7-7

DNA: TGCGCCAGCAGCGCCGAGTTGGACAGGGGGCGAACCGGGGAGCTGTTTTTT
CDR3: CASSAELDRGRTGELFF
D: TRBD1
J: TRBJ2-2
size: few
V: TRBV4-3

DNA: TGTGCCAGCAGCTTCCGCGATAAGCAGTATTTT
CDR3: CASSFRDKQYF
D: -
J: TRBJ2-3
size: few
V: TRBV5-4

DNA: TGTGCCACCAGTGATGGGACCGGGACAGGGGACCTCTATGGCTACACCTTC
CDR3: CATSDGTGTGDLYGYTF
D: TRBD1
J: TRBJ1-2
size: -
V: TRBV24-1

DNA: TGCGCCAGCAGCTTGGGCTACTCCTACAATGAGCAGTTCTTC
CDR3: CASSLGYSYNEQFF
D: -
J: TRBJ2-1
size: many
V: TRBV5-1

DNA: TGTGCCAGCAGTTATATCGTTCAAGAGACCCAGTACTTC
CDR3: CASSYIVQETQYF
D: -
J: TRBJ2-5
size: few
V: TRBV6-5

DNA: TGTGCCAGCAGTTTAGGCGGGGACAACCAAGAGACCCAGTACTTC
CDR3: CASSLGGDNQETQYF
D: -
J: TRBJ2-5
size: few
V: TRBV6-5

DNA: TGTGCCAGCCGACCTCGGGACAGGGGCTATGGCTACACCTTC
CDR3: CASRPRDRGYGYTF
D: TRBD1
J: TRBJ1-2
size: few
V: TRBV12-3/TRBV12-4

DNA: TGTGCCAGCAGTTTGCAGCGGGGGTGGTCCGGGGCCAACGTCCTGACTTTC
CDR3: CASSLQRGWSGANVLTF
D: TRBD2
J: TRBJ2-6
size: few
V: TRBV12-3/TRBV12-4

DNA: TGTGCCAGCAGTTTATCGCGAGGGGCAGCGGGCGGGGAGCTGTTTTTT
CDR3: CASSLSRGAAGGELFF
D: -
J: TRBJ2-2
size: few
V: TRBV12-3/TRBV12-4

DNA: TGTGCCAGCTTAATAGGAGGGGGCAACACTGAAGCTTTCTTT
CDR3: CASLIGGGNTEAFF
D: TRBD1
J: TRBJ1-1
size: many
V: TRBV12-3/TRBV12-4

DNA: TGTGCCAGCAGATTAGGGGCCTGGGGGAACACTGAAGCTTTCTTT
CDR3: CASRLGAWGNTEAFF
D: -
J: TRBJ1-1
size: many
V: TRBV6-1

DNA: TGTGCCAGCAGTTTGGGGACAGGGGGCGGGCTGTTTTTT
CDR3: CASSLGTGGGLFF
D: TRBD1
J: TRBJ2-2
size: -
V: TRBV28

DNA: TGTGCCACCAGTGACTGGGGGGGGAATGAGCAGTTCTTC
CDR3: CATSDWGGNEQFF
D: TRBD2
J: TRBJ2-1
size: few
V: TRBV24-1

DNA: TGCGCCAGCAGGAATACAGGGGGCACAGATACGCAGTATTTT
CDR3: CASRNTGGTDTQYF
D: TRBD1
J: TRBJ2-3
size: -
V: TRBV4-1

DNA: TGTGCCACCAGCAGAGATTTCGGGGGGCAAGACTTT
CDR3: CATSRDFGGQDF
D: -
J: TRBJ1-2
size: few
V: TRBV15

DNA: TGTGCCAGCAGTCGGCAGGGGGCGAATGGCTACACCTTC
CDR3: CASSRQGANGYTF
D: TRBD1
J: TRBJ1-2
size: -
V: TRBV25-1

DNA: TGCGCCAGCAGCCAAGAGATCAGGACGGCAAATCGGGACGAGCAGTACTTC
CDR3: CASSQEIRTANRDEQYF
D: -
J: TRBJ2-7
size: many
V: TRBV4-1

DNA: TGCGCCAGCAGCCTCGACAGGGTAAACATTCAGTACTTC
CDR3: CASSLDRVNIQYF
D: TRBD1
J: TRBJ2-4
size: -
V: TRBV5-1

DNA: TGCGCCAGCAGCTTGAGGGGTCCGAGTAATTCACCCCTCCACTTT
CDR3: CASSLRGPSNSPLHF
D: -
J: TRBJ1-6
size: few
V: TRBV5-1

DNA: TGTGCCAGCAATCGACGGGGGGAAAAACTGTTTTTT
CDR3: CASNRRGEKLFF
D: -
J: TRBJ1-4
size: -
V: TRBV12-3/TRBV12-4

DNA: TGTGCCAGCGGGTTCGACGGGGGCTCCTACGAGCAGTACTTC
CDR3: CASGFDGGSYEQYF
D: -
J: TRBJ2-7
size: -
V: TRBV27

DNA: TGTGCCAGCAGTTGGGGGACAGGGAAGTACAATGAGCAGTTCTTC
CDR3: CASSWGTGKYNEQFF
D: TRBD1
J: TRBJ2-1
size: many
V: TRBV6-2/TRBV6-3

DNA: TGTGCCAGTAGTATAGAATTGGGGCGGGAGAACACCGGGGAGCTGTTTTTT
CDR3: CASSIELGRENTGELFF
D: -
J: TRBJ2-2
size: few
V: TRBV19

DNA: TGTGCCAGCAGCCCCTTCGGACGTGAGCAGTACTTC
CDR3: CASSPFGREQYF
D: -
J: TRBJ2-7
size: few
V: TRBV14